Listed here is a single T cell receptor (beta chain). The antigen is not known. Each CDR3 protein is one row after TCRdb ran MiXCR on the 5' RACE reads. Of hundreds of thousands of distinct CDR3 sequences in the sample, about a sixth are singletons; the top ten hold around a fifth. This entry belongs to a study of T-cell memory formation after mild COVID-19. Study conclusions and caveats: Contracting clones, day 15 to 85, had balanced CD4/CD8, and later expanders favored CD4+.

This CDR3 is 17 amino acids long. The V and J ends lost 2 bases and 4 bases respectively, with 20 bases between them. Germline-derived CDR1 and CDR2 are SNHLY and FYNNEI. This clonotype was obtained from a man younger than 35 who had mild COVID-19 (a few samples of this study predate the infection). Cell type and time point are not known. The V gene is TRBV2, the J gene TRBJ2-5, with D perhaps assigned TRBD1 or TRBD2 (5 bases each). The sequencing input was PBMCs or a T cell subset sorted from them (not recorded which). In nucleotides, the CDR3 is TGTGCCAGCAGTGAAAGGACGGGGCCCGGGGTCGGAGAGACCCAGTACTTC. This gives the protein CASSERTGPGVGETQYF. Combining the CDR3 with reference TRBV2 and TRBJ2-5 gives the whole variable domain EPEVTQTPSHQVTQMGQEVILRCVPISNHLYFYWYRQILGQKVEFLVSFYNNEISEKSEIFDDQFSVERPDGSNFTLKIRSTKLEDSAMYFCASSERTGPGVGETQYFGPGTRLLVL.